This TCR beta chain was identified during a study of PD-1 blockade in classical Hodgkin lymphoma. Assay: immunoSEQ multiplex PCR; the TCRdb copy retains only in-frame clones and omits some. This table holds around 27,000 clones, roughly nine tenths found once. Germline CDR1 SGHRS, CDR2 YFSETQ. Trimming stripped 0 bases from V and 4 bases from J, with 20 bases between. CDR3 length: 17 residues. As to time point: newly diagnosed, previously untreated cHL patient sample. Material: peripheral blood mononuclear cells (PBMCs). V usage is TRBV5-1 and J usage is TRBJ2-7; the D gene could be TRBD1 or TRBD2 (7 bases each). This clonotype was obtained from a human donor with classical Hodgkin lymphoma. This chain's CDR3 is CASSLARGTAGLYEQYF. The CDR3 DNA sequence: TGCGCCAGCAGCTTGGCCAGGGGGACCGCGGGACTATACGAGCAGTACTTC.